The T cell receptor beta chain described here comes from a study of blood T cell repertoires in COVID-19. This CDR3 comprises 14 residues. Germline V gives CDR1 LGHNA, CDR2 YSLEER. V was clipped by 5 bases and J by 5 bases; unmatched bases: 6. Sequenced by immunoSEQ multiplex PCR; TCRdb stores in-frame clones only, minus some. The table lists approximately 98,000 clones, about 81% of them singletons. Source material: peripheral blood. The sequence was collected from a man of 80 years or more with acute or convalescent COVID-19. J is TRBJ2-1 and V is TRBV4-3; 7 nucleotides line up with TRBD1. The CDR3 protein is CASSSGTDNNEQFF. CDR3 sequence (DNA): TGCGCCAGCAGCTCCGGGACAGACAACAATGAGCAGTTCTTC.